This T cell receptor (beta chain) derives from a study of beta chain features in type 1 diabetes. Notes on the study in general: An over-representation of cells with high TCR expression could result from cDNA sequencing.

Isolation of CD4+ naive, central memory, regulatory and stem cell-like memory cells was achieved by sorting via CD45RO/CCR7/CD25/CD127/CD95/CD27. Purities in excess of 98% were seen in all sorted populations. Sequencing targeted expressed TCRB transcripts, as all isolated RNA had been reverse transcribed. Sequencing used immunoSEQ multiplex PCR; TCRdb keeps in-frame clones, though not all of them. This sample carries under 150,000 clones, 6.5% to 8.5% of them seen once, and the ten largest clones take about 1.4%. CDR1 and CDR2 (germline): SEHNR, FQNEAQ (reference sequence). The CDR3 has 16 amino acids. Unmatched junction bases numbered 9, after V lost 1 base and J lost 5 bases. In this sample, this clone turned up a few times. What it binds is unknown.

Sequenced input: central memory CD4+ T cells from blood. The chain couples TRBV7-9 to TRBJ2-7, with TRBD1 matching 9 bases. The sequence derives from a woman in her thirties in good health. This CDR3 is CASSLDFGTGFHEQYF. DNA for the CDR3: TGTGCCAGCAGCTTAGATTTTGGGACAGGGTTCCACGAGCAGTACTTC.